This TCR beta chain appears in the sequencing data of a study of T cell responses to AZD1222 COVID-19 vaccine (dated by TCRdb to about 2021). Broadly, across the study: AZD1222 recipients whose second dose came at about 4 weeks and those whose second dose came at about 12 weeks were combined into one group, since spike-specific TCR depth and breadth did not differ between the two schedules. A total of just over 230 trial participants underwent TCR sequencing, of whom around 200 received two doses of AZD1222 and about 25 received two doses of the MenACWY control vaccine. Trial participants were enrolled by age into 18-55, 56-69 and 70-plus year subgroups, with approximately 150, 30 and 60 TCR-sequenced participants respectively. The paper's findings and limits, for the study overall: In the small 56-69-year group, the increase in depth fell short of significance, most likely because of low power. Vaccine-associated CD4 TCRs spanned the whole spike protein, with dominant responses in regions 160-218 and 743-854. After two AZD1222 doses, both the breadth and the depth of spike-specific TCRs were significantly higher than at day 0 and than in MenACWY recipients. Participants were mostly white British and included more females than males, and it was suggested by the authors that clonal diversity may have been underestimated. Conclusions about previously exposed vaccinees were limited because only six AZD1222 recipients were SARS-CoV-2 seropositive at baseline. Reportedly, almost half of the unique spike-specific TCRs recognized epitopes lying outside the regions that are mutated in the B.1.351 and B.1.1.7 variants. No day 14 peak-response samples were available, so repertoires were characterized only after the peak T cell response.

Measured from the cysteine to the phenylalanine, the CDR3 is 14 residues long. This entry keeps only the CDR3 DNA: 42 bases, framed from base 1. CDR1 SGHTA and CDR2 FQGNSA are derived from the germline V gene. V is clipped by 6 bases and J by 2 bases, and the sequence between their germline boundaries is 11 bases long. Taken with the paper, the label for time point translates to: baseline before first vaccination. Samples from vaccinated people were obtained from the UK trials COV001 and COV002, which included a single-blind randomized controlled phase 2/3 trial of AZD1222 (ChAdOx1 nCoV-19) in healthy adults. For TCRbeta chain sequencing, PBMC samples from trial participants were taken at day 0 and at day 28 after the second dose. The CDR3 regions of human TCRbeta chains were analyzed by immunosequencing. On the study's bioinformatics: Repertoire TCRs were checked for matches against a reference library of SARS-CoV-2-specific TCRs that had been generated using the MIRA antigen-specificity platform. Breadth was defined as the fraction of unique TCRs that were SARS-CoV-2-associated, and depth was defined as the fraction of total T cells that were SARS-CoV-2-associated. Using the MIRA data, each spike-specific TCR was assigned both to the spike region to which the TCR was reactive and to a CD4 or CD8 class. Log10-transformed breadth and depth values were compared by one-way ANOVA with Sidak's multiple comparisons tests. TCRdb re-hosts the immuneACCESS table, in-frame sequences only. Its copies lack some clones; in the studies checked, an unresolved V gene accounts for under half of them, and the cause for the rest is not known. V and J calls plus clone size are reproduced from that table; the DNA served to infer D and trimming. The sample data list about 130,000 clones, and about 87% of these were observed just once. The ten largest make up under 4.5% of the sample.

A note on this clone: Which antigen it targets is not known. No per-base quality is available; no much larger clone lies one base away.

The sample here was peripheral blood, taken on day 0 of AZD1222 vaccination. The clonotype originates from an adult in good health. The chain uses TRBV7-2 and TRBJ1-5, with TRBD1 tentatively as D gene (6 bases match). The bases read TGTGCCAGCAGGGTGGGGGGCGGCAATCAGCCCCAGCATTTT. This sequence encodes CASRVGGGNQPQHF.